Each of the 14 T cell receptor beta chains below was sequenced from the same sample in a study of post-analysis software for immune sequencing data. Study results and caveats: Included in a set of roughly five TRBV segments more frequent in patients than controls were TRBV5-6, TRBV5-1 and TRBV20-1.

Antigen specificity for these receptors is unknown. Incorporated into the TCR beta cDNA libraries were unique molecular identifiers, which served to reduce PCR and sequencing biases. One entry per CDR3 protein, called by TCRdb with MiXCR from the PCR reads. The data hold about 430,000 distinct CDR3 sequences, with about 39% observed a single time. The sample taken for sequencing was blood. These receptors were obtained from a girl aged 2-10 years with multiple sclerosis.

The chain carries TRBV5-1 and TRBJ1-5; D unresolved. Trimming shortened V by 1 base and J by 3 bases, and 11 bases separated the two germline ends. This CDR3 has 15 amino acids. Germline values: CDR1 SGHRS, CDR2 YFSETQ. The CDR3 spells CASSLLGLLNQPQHF. The CDR3 DNA reads as TGCGCCAGCAGCTTGTTAGGTCTACTCAATCAGCCCCAGCATTTT.

The chain has TRBV12-3 or TRBV12-4 and TRBJ1-4, with a tentative D call TRBD1 (6 bases). The CDR3 sequence is 12 residues long. V gave up 7 bases and J gave up 16 bases, with 19 bases separating them. Here the CDR3 DNA reads TGTGCCAGCACCGACGGAGGGGGGAATCGGTTTTTT. It is translated as CASTDGGGNRFF.

V usage is TRBV4-3 and J usage is TRBJ2-7; D is unresolved. Trimming took off 0 bases at V and 0 bases at J, with 9 bases between the two ends. CDR3 length: 15 residues. Germline assignment: CDR1 LGHNA and CDR2 YSLEER. The CDR3 loop is CASSQEAASSYEQYF. CDR3 in DNA: TGCGCCAGCAGCCAAGAGGCAGCGAGCTCCTACGAGCAGTACTTC.

The V and J genes are TRBV9 and TRBJ2-3; D is ambiguous. The V gene's germline CDR1 is SGDLS and CDR2 YYNGEE. V was pared by 0 bases and J by 0 bases, with 8 bases between. This CDR3 is 15 amino acids long. Here the CDR3 DNA reads TGTGCCAGCAGCGTAGAAGTGAGGAGCACAGATACGCAGTATTTT. Its protein product is CASSVEVRSTDTQYF.

The chain is built from TRBV7-2 and TRBJ2-7; 10 bases are shared with TRBD2. J was trimmed by 0 bases and V by 2 bases; bases with no gene match: 7. CDR1 is SGHTA, CDR2 FQGNSA, per germline. This CDR3 has 17 amino acids. The CDR3 sequence is CASSLRLAGDRSYEQYF. CDR3 nucleotides: TGTGCCAGCAGCTTACGGCTAGCGGGAGACCGCTCCTACGAGCAGTACTTC.

This clonotype was picked up a small number of times. This chain uses TRBV25-1 with TRBJ2-1; 7 bases map to TRBD2. Germline trimming cut 5 bases from V and 2 bases from J; bases unmatched to any gene: 3. Looked up from germline, CDR1 is MGHDK and CDR2 is SYGVNS. The CDR3 totals 14 residues. The CDR3 DNA is TGTGCCAGCAGTCCTAGCGGCCCCTACAATGAGCAGTTCTTC. Translating it yields CASSPSGPYNEQFF.

This sequence joins TRBV19 and TRBJ1-2, with 9 bases lining up with TRBD1. Trimming cost V 3 bases and J 2 bases; bases outside gene matches: 10. The CDR3 totals 17 residues. The germline V gene has CDR1 LNHDA and CDR2 SQIVND (reference sequence). This CDR3 is CASSMDGTGRSNYGYTF. CDR3 sequence (DNA): TGTGCCAGTAGTATGGATGGGACAGGGAGGTCAAACTATGGCTACACCTTC.

The chain couples TRBV20-1 to TRBJ2-7; 9 bases fit TRBD1. Matching the DNA end better, TRBJ2-5 makes the J call doubtful. From germline, CDR1 is DFQATT and CDR2 SNEGSKA (reference sequence). The CDR3 has 14 amino acids. CDR3 protein: CSAYPGTGMETQYF. CDR3 nucleotide sequence: TGCAGTGCTTATCCCGGGACAGGGATGGAGACCCAGTACTTC.

This chain joins TRBV7-2 and TRBJ2-1; TRBD2 is a possible D gene (5 bases). CDR1 SGHTA and CDR2 FQGNSA come from the germline V gene. Trimming stripped 1 base from V and 5 bases from J, with 12 bases between. CDR3 size: 15 residues. This chain's CDR3 is CASSLGFSENNEQFF. The CDR3 DNA sequence: TGTGCCAGCAGCTTAGGTTTTAGCGAAAACAATGAGCAGTTCTTC. The variable domain in full, with the rest retrieved from reference TRBV7-2 and TRBJ2-1, is GAGVSQSPSNKVTEKGKDVELRCDPISGHTALYWYRQSLGQGLEFLIYFQGNSAPDKSGLPSDRFSAERTGGSVSTLTIQRTQQEDSAVYLCASSLGFSENNEQFFGPGTRLTVL.

This chain uses TRBV27 with TRBJ2-6; tentative D call: TRBD1 (5 bases). The CDR3 is 17 amino acids. The V gene's germline CDR1 is MNHEY and CDR2 SMNVEV (reference sequence). The ends were cut back, 4 bases at V and 0 bases at J, with 13 bases in the middle. The CDR3 region has the DNA TGTGCCAGCAGTTCTCAAATAGGGGTCTCTGGGGCCAACGTCCTGACTTTC. This gives the protein CASSSQIGVSGANVLTF.

The rearrangement joins TRBV5-1 to TRBJ2-6; no clear D gene. The CDR3 has 13 residues. V was trimmed by 4 bases and J by 7 bases, leaving 9 bases between them. The V gene's germline CDR1 is SGHRS and CDR2 YFSETQ. This CDR3 is CASSPGGANVLTF. CDR3 nucleotides: TGCGCCAGCAGCCCGGGTGGAGCCAACGTCCTGACTTTC.

In this sample, this clonotype turned up a few times. The rearrangement uses TRBV10-3 and TRBJ2-7; no reliable D call. Per germline, CDR1 ENHRY and CDR2 SYGVKD. V lost 2 bases and J lost 3, with 11 bases in between. There are 14 residues in the CDR3. CDR3 DNA sequence: TGTGCCATCAGTGAGGGCGATGTCGTCTACGAGCAGTACTTC. Encoded protein: CAISEGDVVYEQYF.

This sequence joins TRBV5-1 and TRBJ2-7; D tentatively fits TRBD1 or TRBD2 (5 bases each). Per the germline V gene, CDR1 is SGHRS and CDR2 is YFSETQ. CDR3 size: 14 residues. Trimming shortened V by 4 bases and J by 2 bases, and 13 bases separated the two germline ends. The CDR3 DNA is TGCGCCAGCAGCCTGTTCCTGGGGGCCTACGAGCAGTACTTC. As protein: CASSLFLGAYEQYF.

This chain uses TRBV19 with TRBJ2-7; TRBD1 agrees at 10 bases. Losses at the gene ends were 3 bases for V and 3 bases for J; bases not matched to a gene: 8. Germline V lookup: CDR1 LNHDA, CDR2 SQIVND (reference sequence). CDR3 length: 16 amino acids. CDR3 coding DNA: TGTGCCAGTAGTATGGGAGGGACAGGGGATCGCTACGAGCAGTACTTC. As protein: CASSMGGTGDRYEQYF.